Here is one TCR beta chain with its context. The antigen remains unidentified. In germline, CDR1 is MDHEN, CDR2 SYDVKM. Trimming left V 2 bases short and J 5 bases short, with 18 bases between. CDR3 length equals 16 residues. The authors used template switching to add a universal primer site and gave cDNA unique molecular identifiers. Via MiXCR, TCRdb re-called the 5' RACE reads, giving one row per CDR3 protein. The sample records some 260,000 distinct CDR3 sequences, around an eighth being singletons. This sample was taken from a study of identical twins. General study points: With beta out-of-frame sequences, excess sharing by twins was weaker. Out-of-frame alpha sequences common to twins exhibited a surplus of low generation probability.

Donors uniformly comprised healthy Caucasians. The chain links TRBV28 to TRBJ1-1, with D possibly matching TRBD1 (5 bases). Material for sequencing was memory (CD45RO+) T cells sorted from blood. This clonotype was sampled from a woman aged 18-30 years in good health. CDR3 loop: CASSLHGQGARTEAFF. For the CDR3, the DNA is TGTGCCAGCAGTTTACATGGTCAGGGAGCCCGTACTGAAGCTTTCTTT.